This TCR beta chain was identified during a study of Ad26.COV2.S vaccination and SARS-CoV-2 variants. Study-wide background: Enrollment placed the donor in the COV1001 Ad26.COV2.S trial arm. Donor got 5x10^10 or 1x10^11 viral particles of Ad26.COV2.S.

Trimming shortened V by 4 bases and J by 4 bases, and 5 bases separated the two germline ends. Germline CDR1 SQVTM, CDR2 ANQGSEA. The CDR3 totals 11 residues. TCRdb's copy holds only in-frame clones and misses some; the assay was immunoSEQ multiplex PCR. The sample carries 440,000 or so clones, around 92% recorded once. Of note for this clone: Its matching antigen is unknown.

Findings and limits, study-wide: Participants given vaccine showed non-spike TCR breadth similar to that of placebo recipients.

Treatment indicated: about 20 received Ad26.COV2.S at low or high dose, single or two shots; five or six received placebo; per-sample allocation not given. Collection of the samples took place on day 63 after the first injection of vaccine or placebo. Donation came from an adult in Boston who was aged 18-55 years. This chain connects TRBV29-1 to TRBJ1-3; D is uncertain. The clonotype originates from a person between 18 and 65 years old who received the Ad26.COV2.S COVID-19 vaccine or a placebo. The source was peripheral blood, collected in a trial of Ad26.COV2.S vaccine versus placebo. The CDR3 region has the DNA TGCAGCGTTGTTGGAGGAAACACCATATATTTT. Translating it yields CSVVGGNTIYF.